The 14 T cell receptor beta chains reported below all come from one sample, sequenced in a study of blood T cell repertoires in COVID-19. The protocol was immunoSEQ multiplex PCR, while the TCRdb copy is restricted to in-frame clones and leaves out a portion. The repertoire includes about 210,000 clones, less than 85% of them detected once, and approximately 19% sits in the top ten. Material for sequencing was PBMCs or T cells enriched from blood (not recorded which). These receptors all stem from a man in his forties who had recovered from COVID-19.

V usage is TRBV7-9 and J usage is TRBJ2-5; 7 nucleotides align to TRBD2. Germline V gene data show CDR1 as SEHNR and CDR2 as FQNEAQ (reference sequence). The length of the CDR3 is 13 residues. V shed 5 bases and J 7 bases; nucleotides not matched to a gene: 7. In DNA form, the CDR3 reads TGTGCCAGCAGCCCCGGTGGGGGGGGGACCCAGTACTTC. Translated: CASSPGGGGTQYF.

This chain uses TRBV23-1 with TRBJ2-6; D perhaps matches TRBD1 (5 bases). TRBV23-1 is an ORF; its function is uncertain. V was shortened by 2 bases and J by 0 bases, with 14 bases between the two germline ends. This CDR3 region has 18 residues. In nucleotides, the CDR3 is TGCGCCAGCAGTCAAGCTAGTACAGGATTCTCTGGGGCCAACGTCCTGACTTTC. Amino acids: CASSQASTGFSGANVLTF.

The chain uses TRBV27 and TRBJ1-5; perhaps TRBD1 as D (5 bases). The CDR3 covers 17 residues. With 1 base removed from V and 1 base from J, the gap between germline ends came to 14 bases. Germline V gene sequence: CDR1 MNHEY, CDR2 SMNVEV (reference sequence). In nucleotides, the CDR3 is TGTGCCAGCAGTTTATACCCCCCAGGGTTCAGCAATCAGCCCCAGCATTTT. It translates to CASSLYPPGFSNQPQHF.

The chain couples TRBV5-1 to TRBJ1-4; 7 positions match TRBD1. The junction had 6 bases not matched to a gene; V was cut back by 4 bases and J by 0 bases. Germline CDR1 is SGHRS and CDR2 is YFSETQ. This CDR3 region has 16 residues. CDR3 DNA sequence: TGCGCCAGCAGCACCGACAGGGCGGCAACTAATGAAAAACTGTTTTTT. As protein: CASSTDRAATNEKLFF.

The gene calls are TRBV4-2 and TRBJ1-1, with D possibly TRBD1 on 6 matching bases. Germline V gene lookup returns CDR1 LGHNA and CDR2 YNFKEQ. V was trimmed by 4 bases and J by 1 base, leaving 13 bases between them. The CDR3 spans 15 residues. The CDR3: CASSPTQGQNTEAFF. The CDR3 nucleotides read TGTGCCAGCAGCCCGACACAGGGACAGAACACTGAAGCTTTCTTT.

The chain recombines TRBV5-4 with TRBJ1-1, with unresolved D. CDR3 length: 15 residues. V was clipped by 2 bases and J by 0 bases, with 11 bases between them. Germline lookup yields CDR1 SGHNT and CDR2 YYREEE (reference sequence). The CDR3 nucleotides read TGTGCCAGCAGCTTAGACCGGGTCCTGAACACTGAAGCTTTCTTT. Translated: CASSLDRVLNTEAFF.

The chain couples TRBV6-5 to TRBJ1-1, with 8 positions matching TRBD1. Looked up from germline, CDR1 is MNHEY and CDR2 is SVGAGI. V gave up 8 bases and J gave up 1 base; unmatched junction bases: 3. The CDR3 has 13 amino acids. The CDR3 DNA follows: TGTGCCAGCGTTGGGACAGGGAACACTGAAGCTTTCTTT. This codes for CASVGTGNTEAFF.

The V and J genes are TRBV2 and TRBJ1-5; TRBD1 might be the D (5 bases). Trimming pared 3 bases from V and 6 bases from J, leaving 9 bases between. The CDR3 loop spans 13 amino acids. The germline V gene encodes CDR1 SNHLY and CDR2 FYNNEI. CDR3: CASSDRVVQPQHF. The CDR3 nucleotides are TGTGCCAGCAGTGACAGGGTGGTTCAGCCCCAGCATTTT.

This clone occurred a few times. The V and J genes are TRBV6-2 or TRBV6-3 and TRBJ1-5; TRBD1 aligns across 8 bases. V was clipped by 6 bases and J by 2 bases; unmatched bases: 3. This CDR3 region has 14 residues. Germline V gives CDR1 MNHEY, CDR2 SVGEGT. In DNA, the CDR3 is TGTGCCAGCAGCGGACAGGGTCGCAATCAGCCCCAGCATTTT. Protein: CASSGQGRNQPQHF.

This sequence joins TRBV13 and TRBJ1-3; maybe TRBD1 (5 bases). CDR1 and CDR2 (germline): PRHDT, FYEKMQ (reference sequence). The CDR3 has 15 amino acids. V shed 5 bases and J shed 2 bases, with 13 bases lying between them. CDR3 protein: CASSGETEAGNTIYF. The CDR3 nucleotides read TGTGCCAGCAGCGGAGAGACAGAGGCTGGAAACACCATATATTTT.

Regarding this clone: This same CDR3 is encoded by further DNA sequences in the sample. This sequence joins TRBV5-1 and TRBJ1-4; 7 nucleotides match TRBD1. The CDR3 has 15 residues. V dropped 4 bases and J dropped 5; count of bases not matched to a gene: 8. The germline CDR1 and CDR2 sequences are SGHRS and YFSETQ. This chain's CDR3 is CASSLNDRENEKLFF. The CDR3, as DNA: TGCGCCAGCAGCCTGAACGACAGGGAAAATGAAAAACTGTTTTTT.

The rearrangement joins TRBV28 to TRBJ1-1; D gene ambiguous. Germline loops: CDR1 MDHEN, CDR2 SYDVKM. This CDR3 comprises 12 residues. Deletions cut 8 bases from V and 0 bases from J, with 7 bases between. CDR3 loop: CASSSVNTEAFF. The CDR3 nucleotides read TGTGCCAGCTCCTCCGTGAACACTGAAGCTTTCTTT.

This clone was detected only a few times. This rearrangement joins TRBV4-3 to TRBJ2-2; 8 bases fit TRBD2. This CDR3 is 17 amino acids long. The germline CDR1 and CDR2 sequences are LGHNA and YSLEER. V gave up 4 bases and J gave up 6 bases; unmatched junction bases: 13. The CDR3 here is CASSPDPGSGSPGELFF. DNA of the CDR3: TGCGCCAGCAGCCCCGACCCGGGGAGCGGGAGTCCCGGGGAGCTGTTTTTT.

This clone occurred many times. V and J are TRBV27 and TRBJ1-1; no clear D. V shed 1 base and J shed 4 bases, with 16 bases lying between them. The CDR3 is 16 residues long. Germline CDR1 MNHEY, CDR2 SMNVEV (reference sequence). The CDR3 region is CASSLYVGGGITEAFF. CDR3 bases: TGTGCCAGCAGTTTATATGTAGGCGGCGGAATCACTGAAGCTTTCTTT.